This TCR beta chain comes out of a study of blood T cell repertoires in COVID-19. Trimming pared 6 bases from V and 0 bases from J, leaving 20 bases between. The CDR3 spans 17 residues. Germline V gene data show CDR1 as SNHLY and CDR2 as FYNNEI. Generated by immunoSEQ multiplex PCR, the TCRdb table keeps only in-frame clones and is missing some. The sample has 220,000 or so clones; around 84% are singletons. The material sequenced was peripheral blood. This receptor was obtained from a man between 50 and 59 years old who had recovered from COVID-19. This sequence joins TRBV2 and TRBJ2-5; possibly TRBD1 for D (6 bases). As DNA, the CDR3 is TGTGCCAGCAGGGCGGACAGTCCCCTAGGGTACCAAGAGACCCAGTACTTC. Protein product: CASRADSPLGYQETQYF.